What follows describes a single T cell receptor beta chain. These data come from a study of cytomegalovirus exposure and HLA in healthy donors. Method: immunoSEQ multiplex PCR; TCRdb's copy keeps in-frame clones and lacks some. Of tens of thousands of clones listed, around 89% are singletons. Trimming took 5 bases from V and 1 from J, leaving 5 bases between them. CDR1 and CDR2 from the germline V gene are SGHNT and YENEEA. The CDR3 length is 13 residues. Sequenced sample: PBMCs. This TCR was recovered from a woman between 18 and 30 years old in good health and CMV-seronegative. The gene calls are TRBV11-3 and TRBJ2-2; no firm D call. The CDR3 here is CASSQENTGELFF. CDR3 DNA: TGTGCCAGCAGCCAGGAGAACACCGGGGAGCTGTTTTTT.